This T cell receptor (beta chain) was sequenced for a study of T cell repertoires in cytomegalovirus infection. For the study at large: Recently described HLA-C-restricted plus well-studied HLA-B-restricted CMV epitopes were used. Matching HLA type and CMV infection were both indicated by public TCR beta signatures.

TCRdb recomputed calls from the reads with MiXCR, one row per CDR3 protein. The sample has about 920,000 distinct CDR3 sequences, more than 25% seen once. The study, taken as a whole, reports: Using cumulative public TCR beta family frequency, the authors identified those who carried CMV together with the relevant HLA. The response measured ex vivo was dominated by TCR beta clonotypes (HLA-C-restricted and CMV-specific).

This clonotype came up many times. No antigen is known for it. There are 16 residues in the CDR3. The V segment lost 5 bases and the J segment 0 bases; nucleotides outside the gene matches: 6. CDR1 SGHVS and CDR2 FNYEAQ come from the germline V gene. Sequencing was performed on cultured CD8+ T cells from PBMCs, taken from culture after CMV antigen stimulation. The genes are TRBV7-6 and TRBJ2-2; TRBD2 aligns across 7 bases. The TCR was taken from a human donor in good health (CMV status not recorded). Some clones in this sample may be carry-over from other donors' samples. This chain's CDR3 is CASSVPGLANTGELFF. CDR3 DNA: TGTGCCAGCAGCGTACCAGGACTAGCGAACACCGGGGAGCTGTTTTTT.